These T cell receptor beta chains were read from a single sample in a study of T cells after somatic rescue of genetic block. Data came from immunoSEQ multiplex PCR; TCRdb stores just in-frame clones and leaves some out. This table has approximately 70,000 clones, around 90% appearing once. The sample taken for sequencing was peripheral blood mononuclear cells (PBMCs). The source of these receptors is a man in his thirties or forties. CDR3s include the opening cysteine and the closing phenylalanine or tryptophan. A D gene is named only where the DNA matches it firmly. Clone sizes are given selectively: once, few, many, or a class where the clone is expanded.

. TRBJ1-5 13 TRBV9 . CASSVDVGRPQHF TGTGCCAGCAGCGTAGACGTCGGTCGGCCCCAGCATTTT
. TRBJ2-3 16 TRBV18 TRBD2 CASSPRSGGVSDTQYF TGTGCCAGCTCACCTCGTAGCGGGGGGGTCTCCGATACGCAGTATTTT
. TRBJ2-3 14 TRBV7-2 . CASSLGQPTDTQYF TGTGCCAGCAGCTTAGGGCAGCCCACAGATACGCAGTATTTT
. TRBJ2-1 16 TRBV5-1 . CASSLVGRPSYNEQFF TGCGCCAGCAGCTTGGTGGGCAGGCCTTCCTACAATGAGCAGTTCTTC
. TRBJ2-5 14 TRBV10-3 . CAISQTTNQETQYF TGTGCCATCAGTCAGACTACCAACCAAGAGACCCAGTACTTC
. TRBJ1-5 16 TRBV28 TRBD1 CASSLPWDRGNQPQHF TGTGCCAGCAGTTTACCCTGGGACAGGGGGAATCAGCCCCAGCATTTT
. TRBJ2-7 15 TRBV7-9 . CASSLQTGRQYEQYF TGTGCCAGCAGCTTACAAACGGGACGGCAATACGAGCAGTACTTC
. TRBJ2-1 13 TRBV7-3 TRBD1 CASSLDRGNEQFF TGTGCCAGCAGCTTAGACAGGGGCAATGAGCAGTTCTTC
medium-sized TRBJ1-6 16 TRBV27 TRBD1 CASSPQGISYNSPLHF TGTGCCAGCAGTCCACAGGGGATCTCCTATAATTCACCCCTCCACTTT
few TRBJ2-7 13 TRBV6-6 . CASIMPGSYEQYF TGTGCCAGCATCATGCCGGGTTCCTACGAGCAGTACTTC